What follows is one T cell receptor (beta chain) and its context. Its antigen specificity is not known. Base qualities were left out, and no much larger clone turns up one base away. One collaborating source in Seattle enrolled patients during active infection and followed them longitudinally through the course of disease. The collaborating institutions used their own protocols to collect whole blood in K2EDTA tubes. Collaborator samples were shipped for TCRbeta analysis as frozen whole blood, isolated PBMCs, or DNA extracted from either sample type. This sample was included in a study of blood T cell repertoires in COVID-19 (dated by TCRdb to the early 2020s). About the study as a whole: The collaborator samples originated in the United States, Italy and Spain and spanned the acute and convalescent phases of COVID-19. Samples came from the ongoing ImmuneRACE study (first 160 participants) plus 1,254 subjects from 6 global collaborators. The prospective study material was composed of cDNA or gDNA derived from T cells, B-cell-depleted T cells, or PBMCs. Where HLA class I and class II types were available, the types were taken from metadata supplied by the sample provider, not from assay-based typing. The dataset comprised deeply sampled blood TCRbeta repertoires from subjects exposed to, actively infected with, or recovered from COVID-19. The repertoires were made available in a free public database intended to serve as a resource for research on the immune response to SARS-CoV-2. A de-identified subject ID, COVID-19 status, age in years and sex were almost always included in the sample metadata. What the research found in general, with its limitations: The quantity of clinical and demographic metadata differed by source and by participant and was supplied without curation.

TCRbeta CDR3 regions were amplified from genomic DNA by means of the immunoSEQ Assay, a bias-controlled multiplex PCR. In the original analysis: Within the assay, amplification of reference gene primers was used to estimate how many nucleated cells each sample contained. To quantify the absolute abundance of each unique TCRbeta CDR3 rearrangement, sequence reads were collapsed and filtered. For each sample, productive Simpson clonality was calculated by taking the square root of Simpson's diversity index across productive rearrangements. TCRdb holds this immuneACCESS table with in-frame rearrangements only. Some clones are missing; in checked studies, unresolved V genes explain under half, and the rest has no known cause. V and J calls and clone size are as listed in that table; D and trimming were resolved from the DNA. The sample contains 300,000 to 400,000 clones, about 88% of them found a single time. About 7% of the sample lies in the top ten.

The receptor comes from a woman in her sixties with COVID-19, enrolled during active disease. Sequencing used peripheral blood.

The CDR3 region reads CASSKQGLADNFQETQYF. The DNA sequence follows: TGTGCCAGCAGCAAACAGGGACTAGCGGATAATTTCCAAGAGACCCAGTACTTC. The chain is made from TRBV7-3 and TRBJ2-5; TRBD2 matches 11 bases in the middle. Trimming takes 5 bases off V and 1 base off J; junction bases not matched to a gene: 12. Per the germline V gene, SGHTA is the CDR1 and FQGTGA is the CDR2. Its CDR3 holds 18 amino acids, cysteine through phenylalanine. Kept here is only the CDR3 DNA, which spans 54 bases and is read in frame from base 1. Outside the CDR3, residues come from the reference TRBV7-3 and TRBJ2-5 proteins, so the full variable domain is: GAGVSQTPSNKVTEKGKYVELRCDPISGHTALYWYRQSLGQGPEFLIYFQGTGAADDSGLPNDRFFAVRPEGSVSTLKIQRTERGDSAVYLCASSKQGLADNFQETQYFGPGTRLLVL.